The sequence of this T cell receptor (beta chain) was determined in a study of cytomegalovirus exposure and HLA in healthy donors. With respect to this clone: Antigen specificity is unknown.

In the PCR, 60 Vbeta and 13 Jbeta primers were used. Libraries were prepared by immunoSEQ multiplex PCR; TCRdb keeps only in-frame clonotypes and omits some of them. The sample carries 150,000 to 200,000 clones, roughly four fifths recorded once. Overall study results and limits: A cluster of highly shared sequence variants was likely a sequencing artifact. In a later analysis, at a false discovery rate of 0.05, 16,951 TCR beta sequences were associated with HLA alleles. There were some public TCRs occurring in many donors, but most TCR sequences were rare. A later analysis, which compared TCR beta chains of equal frequency, found the HLA-associated ones more clonally expanded.

The receptor's source is a man between 35 and 55 years old in good health and CMV-seronegative. Material: PBMCs.

In DNA, the CDR3 is TGTGCCAGCAGCAAAGGGCGGGGTAGCACAGATACGCAGTATTTT. It specifies CASSKGRGSTDTQYF. The V and J genes are TRBV21-1 and TRBJ2-3; TRBD2, the D gene given by the table, was not confirmed from the DNA. TRBV21-1 is a documented pseudogene. The CDR3 spans 15 residues.